The entry that follows covers one T cell receptor (beta chain) sequence. The target antigen is unknown. These data are taken from a study of identical twins. The study's findings and limits: A cross-sectional statistical analysis, not follow-up of the same donors, supported the conclusions.

Unique molecular identifiers were in the cDNA, with template-switch universal primer binding. TCRdb called the 5' RACE reads again in MiXCR, with one record for every CDR3 protein. This table has approximately 700,000 distinct CDR3 sequences, around 6% appearing once. The CDR3 spans 14 residues. Trimming pared 5 bases from V and 3 bases from J, leaving 13 bases between. This clonotype originated in a man aged 18 to 29 in good health. The chain recombines TRBV12-3 or TRBV12-4 with TRBJ1-1; D is unclear. Material: naive T cells sorted from blood. DNA for the CDR3: TGTGCCAGCAGTCTGGGTGGAGTTCACACTGAAGCTTTCTTT. The encoded protein is CASSLGGVHTEAFF.